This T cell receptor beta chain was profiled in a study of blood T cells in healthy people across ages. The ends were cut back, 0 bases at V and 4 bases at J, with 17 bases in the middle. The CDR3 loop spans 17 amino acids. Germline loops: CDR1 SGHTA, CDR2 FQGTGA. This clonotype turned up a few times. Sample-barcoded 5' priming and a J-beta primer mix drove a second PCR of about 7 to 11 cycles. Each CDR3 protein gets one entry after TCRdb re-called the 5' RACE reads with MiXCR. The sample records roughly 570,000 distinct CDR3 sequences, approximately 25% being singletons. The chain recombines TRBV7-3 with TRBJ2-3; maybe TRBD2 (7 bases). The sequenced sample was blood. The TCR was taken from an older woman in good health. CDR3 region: CASSLTQAGRGADTQYF. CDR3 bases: TGTGCCAGCAGCTTAACGCAAGCGGGGAGGGGGGCAGATACGCAGTATTTT.